This TCR beta chain stems from a study of PD-L1 blockade in urothelial cancer. The overall study: The authors examined blood 3 weeks (second dose) and 6 weeks after treatment start. Counts from blood samples showed a median of approximately 150,000 T cells.

TCRdb's copy holds only in-frame clones and misses some; the assay was immunoSEQ multiplex PCR. Of 50,000 or so clones listed, about four fifths were seen once; the top ten hold roughly 4.5%. This clone was observed a single time. The germline V and J ends were trimmed by 4 bases and 2 bases, with 9 bases remaining between them. The germline CDR1 and CDR2 sequences are KGHSH and LQKENI. This CDR3 comprises 14 residues. This specimen consisted of PBMCs, obtained around atezolizumab (anti-PD-L1) treatment. The receptor was isolated from a man aged 70 or older with urothelial cancer. The genes are TRBV18 and TRBJ2-1, with D perhaps matching TRBD1 (5 bases). In DNA form, the CDR3 reads TGTGCCAGCTCACAAACACAGGCCTACAATGAGCAGTTCTTC. It codes for CASSQTQAYNEQFF.